This T cell receptor (beta chain) came from a study of cytomegalovirus exposure and HLA in healthy donors. The table lists this clone with a count of one. Its antigen is still unknown. V was clipped by 5 bases and J by 3 bases, with 16 bases between them. CDR1 is SNHLY, CDR2 FYNNEI, per germline. There are 16 residues in the CDR3. The study ran its PCR with 60 Vbeta and 13 Jbeta primers. Measured with immunoSEQ multiplex PCR; TCRdb has only the in-frame clones, and not every one. The data contain about 110,000 clones, approximately 82% of them seen just once; the ten biggest clones take up roughly 20%. Study-wide results and limits: Fewer N-insertions (relative to the 666-donor mean) were reportedly seen in an Asian-associated ancestry cluster in a later analysis.

The clonotype was recovered from a man aged 30 to 45 in good health and CMV-seropositive. Input material: PBMCs. J is TRBJ1-4 and V is TRBV2; no clear D gene. This chain's CDR3 is CASSWRRELSNEKLFF. In nucleotides, the CDR3 is TGTGCCAGCAGTTGGCGTCGGGAACTTTCTAATGAAAAACTGTTTTTT.